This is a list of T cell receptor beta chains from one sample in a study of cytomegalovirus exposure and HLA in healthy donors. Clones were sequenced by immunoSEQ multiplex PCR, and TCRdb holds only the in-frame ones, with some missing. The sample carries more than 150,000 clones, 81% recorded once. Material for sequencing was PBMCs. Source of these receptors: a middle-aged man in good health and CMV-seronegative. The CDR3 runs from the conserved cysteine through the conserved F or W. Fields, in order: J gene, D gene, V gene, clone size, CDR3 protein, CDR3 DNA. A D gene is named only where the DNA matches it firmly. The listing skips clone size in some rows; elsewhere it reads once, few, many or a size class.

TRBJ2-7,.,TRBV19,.,CASSSRTASYEQYF,TGTGCCAGTAGTTCCCGGACTGCCTCCTACGAGCAGTACTTC
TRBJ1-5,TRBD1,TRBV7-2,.,CASSTGTGSQPQHF,TGTGCCAGCAGCACCGGGACAGGGAGTCAGCCCCAGCATTTT
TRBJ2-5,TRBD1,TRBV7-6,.,CASSLVGGQGARKTQYF,TGTGCCAGCAGCTTAGTAGGGGGACAGGGGGCGCGAAAGACCCAGTACTTC
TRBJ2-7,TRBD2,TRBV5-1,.,CASSLGREPGGEQYF,TGCGCCAGCAGCTTGGGACGAGAACCGGGGGGCGAGCAGTACTTC
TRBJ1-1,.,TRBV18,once,CASSPQGYTEAFF,TGTGCCAGCTCACCGCAGGGGTACACTGAAGCTTTCTTT
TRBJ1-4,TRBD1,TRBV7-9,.,CSSSSRTGGATNEKLFF,TGTTCCAGCAGCTCTAGGACAGGTGGGGCAACTAATGAAAAACTGTTTTTT
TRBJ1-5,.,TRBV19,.,CASSALDRINQPQHF,TGTGCCAGTAGTGCCCTGGACAGAATCAATCAGCCCCAGCATTTT
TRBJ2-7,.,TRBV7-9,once,CASSLSLTDSLYF,TGTGCCAGCAGCTTAAGTCTAACCGACAGCTTGTACTTC
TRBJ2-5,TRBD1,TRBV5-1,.,CASSSQTGEETQYF,TGCGCCAGCAGCTCGCAGACAGGGGAAGAGACCCAGTACTTC
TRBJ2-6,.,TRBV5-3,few,CARSLDREVAGANVLTF,TGTGCCAGAAGCTTGGATCGGGAAGTCGCTGGGGCCAACGTCCTGACTTTC
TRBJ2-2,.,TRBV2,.,CASTPPWGVTGELFF,TGTGCCAGCACCCCTCCGTGGGGGGTAACCGGGGAGCTGTTTTTT
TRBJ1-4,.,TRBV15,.,CATSRVGSDEKLFF,TGTGCCACCAGCAGAGTGGGCAGTGATGAAAAACTGTTTTTT
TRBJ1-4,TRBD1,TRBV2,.,CASVTGTADEKLFF,TGTGCCAGCGTTACGGGGACAGCAGATGAAAAACTGTTTTTT
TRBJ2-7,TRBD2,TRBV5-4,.,CASKISGGLGGEQYF,TGTGCCAGTAAGATTAGCGGGGGCCTGGGGGGGGAGCAGTACTTC
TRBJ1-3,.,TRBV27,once,CASGVRSTGNTIYF,TGTGCCAGCGGTGTGCGGTCTACTGGAAACACCATATATTTT
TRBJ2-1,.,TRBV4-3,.,CASSQDSLGGGVYNEQFF,TGCGCCAGCAGCCAAGATTCTCTTGGGGGGGGCGTGTACAATGAGCAGTTCTTC
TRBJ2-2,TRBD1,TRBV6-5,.,CASTGTGVAGELFF,TGTGCCAGCACTGGGACAGGGGTCGCCGGGGAGCTGTTTTTT
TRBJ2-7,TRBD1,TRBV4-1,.,CASSQRQGSYEQYF,TGCGCCAGCAGCCAGAGACAGGGGTCCTACGAGCAGTACTTC
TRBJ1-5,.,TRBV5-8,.,CASTQGPSNQPQHF,TGTGCCAGTACCCAGGGGCCTAGCAATCAGCCCCAGCATTTT
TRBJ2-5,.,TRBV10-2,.,CASVGGLELMETQYF,TGCGCCTCAGTGGGCGGGTTGGAACTTATGGAGACCCAGTACTTC
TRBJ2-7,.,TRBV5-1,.,CASSLTFYEQYF,TGCGCCAGCAGCTTAACATTCTACGAGCAGTACTTC
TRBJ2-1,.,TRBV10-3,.,CAISGGLEKSNEQFF,TGTGCCATCAGTGGGGGACTTGAGAAGTCCAATGAGCAGTTCTTC
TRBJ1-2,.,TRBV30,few,CALDSGFFYGYTF,TGTGCCTTGGATTCAGGTTTTTTCTATGGCTACACCTTC
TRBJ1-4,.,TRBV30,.,CACKMEATNEKLFF,TGTGCCTGCAAAATGGAGGCAACTAATGAAAAACTGTTTTTT
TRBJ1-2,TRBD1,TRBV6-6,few,CASSSAPQGTYGYTF,TGTGCCAGCAGTTCCGCCCCACAGGGGACCTATGGCTACACCTTC
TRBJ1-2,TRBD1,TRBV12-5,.,CASGPNRGRPYGYTF,TGTGCTAGTGGCCCAAACAGGGGGCGACCCTATGGCTACACCTTC
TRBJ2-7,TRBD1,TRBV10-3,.,CAISEPSTGKKTYEQYF,TGTGCCATCAGTGAGCCATCGACAGGGAAGAAAACCTACGAGCAGTACTTC
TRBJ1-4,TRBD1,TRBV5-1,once,CASSWTGNANEKLFF,TGCGCCAGCAGCTGGACAGGGAACGCTAATGAAAAACTGTTTTTT
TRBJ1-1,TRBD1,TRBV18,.,CASSPPGGSNTEAFF,TGTGCCAGCTCACCCCCAGGGGGGAGTAACACTGAAGCTTTCTTT
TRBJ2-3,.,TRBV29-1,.,CSVRGVVTDTQYF,TGCAGCGTTAGAGGAGTTGTCACAGATACGCAGTATTTT
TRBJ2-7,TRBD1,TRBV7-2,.,CASSTGQGSYEQYF,TGTGCCAGCAGCACCGGACAGGGTTCCTACGAGCAGTACTTC
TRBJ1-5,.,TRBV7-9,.,CASSLAGAGQPQHF,TGTGCCAGCAGCTTAGCGGGGGCGGGTCAGCCCCAGCATTTT
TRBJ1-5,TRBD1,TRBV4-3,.,CASSQTTGGQPQHF,TGCGCCAGCAGCCAGACGACAGGGGGTCAGCCCCAGCATTTT
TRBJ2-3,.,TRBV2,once,CASRRTDTQYF,TGTGCCAGCAGACGCACAGACACGCAGTATTTT
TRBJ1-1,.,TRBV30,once,CAWGRVNTEAFF,TGTGCCTGGGGTCGGGTGAACACTGAAGCTTTCTTT
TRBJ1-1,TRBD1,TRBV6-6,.,CAGGQGAAEAFF,TGTGCCGGGGGACAGGGGGCGGCTGAAGCTTTCTTT
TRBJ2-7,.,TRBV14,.,CASSQRGLPYEQYF,TGTGCCAGCAGCCAAAGAGGGCTCCCCTACGAGCAGTACTTC
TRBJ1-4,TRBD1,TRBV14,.,CASSQTFPDRGGKLFF,TGTGCCAGCAGCCAAACATTCCCAGACAGGGGTGGAAAACTGTTTTTT
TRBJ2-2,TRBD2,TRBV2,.,CASKLAGENTGELFF,TGTGCCAGCAAACTAGCGGGGGAGAACACCGGGGAGCTGTTTTTT
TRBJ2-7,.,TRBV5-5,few,CASSQDLSRTVYEQYF,TGTGCCAGCAGCCAGGACCTCAGCCGGACAGTATACGAGCAGTACTTC
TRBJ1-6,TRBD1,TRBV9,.,CASSGTGTTSPLHF,TGTGCCAGCAGCGGGACAGGGACTACCTCACCCCTCCACTTT
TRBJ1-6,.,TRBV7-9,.,CASSPPGSPLHF,TGTGCCAGCAGCCCCCCGGGGTCACCCCTCCACTTT
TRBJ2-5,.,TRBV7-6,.,CASSLQVGGETQYF,TGTGCCAGCAGCTTACAGGTGGGAGGAGAGACCCAGTACTTC
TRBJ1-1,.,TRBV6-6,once,CASRYSPTGNTEAFF,TGTGCCAGCAGGTACTCCCCAACGGGGAACACTGAAGCTTTCTTT
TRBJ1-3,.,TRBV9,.,CASSVETSGNTIYF,TGTGCCAGCAGCGTAGAAACATCCGGAAACACCATATATTTT
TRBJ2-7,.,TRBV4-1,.,CASSQGSGSDYEQYF,TGCGCCAGCAGCCAAGGGTCAGGGTCCGACTACGAGCAGTACTTC